Below, one T cell receptor (beta chain) is given with its context. Its antigen is unknown. Time point of the sample: pre-sensitization, week 0. Treatment indicated: therapeutic diphenylcyclopropenone sensitization with weekly scalp DPC. TCRdb used MiXCR to reprocess the RACE reads, holding one entry per CDR3 protein. The sample holds around 300,000 distinct CDR3 sequences, 4.5% to 5.5% seen once. The data were taken from a study of human T cells and chemical hapten exposure. The CDR3 is 13 residues long. Trimming took 6 bases from V and 4 from J; bases not matched to a gene: 2. Germline assignment: CDR1 SEHNR and CDR2 FQNEAQ (reference sequence). Study-wide points: TCRs exceeding a frequency of 1 in 1000 stayed unchanged under DPC sensitization.

The specimen comprised whole blood, sampled in connection with sensitization to the hapten diphenylcyclopropenone (DPC). The V call is TRBV7-9, the J call TRBJ2-3, with TRBD1 matching over 9 bases. This receptor was taken from a woman in her late teens or twenties with alopecia areata. Some clones in this sample may be carry-over from other donors' samples. CDR3 coding DNA: TGTGCCAGCAGAGACAGGGGGTCAGATACGCAGTATTTT. It codes for CASRDRGSDTQYF.